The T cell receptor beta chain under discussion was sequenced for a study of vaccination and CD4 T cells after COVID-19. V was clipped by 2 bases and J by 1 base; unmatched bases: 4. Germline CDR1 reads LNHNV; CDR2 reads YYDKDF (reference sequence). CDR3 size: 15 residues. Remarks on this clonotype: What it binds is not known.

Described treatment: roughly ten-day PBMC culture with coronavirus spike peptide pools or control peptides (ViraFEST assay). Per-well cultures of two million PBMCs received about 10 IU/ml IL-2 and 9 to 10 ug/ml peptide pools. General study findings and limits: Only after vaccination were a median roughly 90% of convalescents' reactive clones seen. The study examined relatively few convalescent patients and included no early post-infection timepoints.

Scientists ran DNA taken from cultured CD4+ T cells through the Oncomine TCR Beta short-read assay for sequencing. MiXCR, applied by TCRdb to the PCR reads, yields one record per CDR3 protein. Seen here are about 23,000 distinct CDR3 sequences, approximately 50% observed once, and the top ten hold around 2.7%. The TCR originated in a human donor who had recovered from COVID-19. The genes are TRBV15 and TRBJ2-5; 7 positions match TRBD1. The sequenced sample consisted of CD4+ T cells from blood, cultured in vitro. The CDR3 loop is CATSRPQGIQETQYF. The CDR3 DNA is TGTGCCACCAGCAGACCACAGGGGATCCAAGAGACCCAGTACTTC.